The entry that follows covers one T cell receptor beta chain sequence. The target antigen is unknown. The source of the sample is a study of healthy donors' naive CD4 and CD8 T cells. TCR libraries were built from 500 to 550 ng of total RNA by linear amplification. One entry per CDR3 protein results from TCRdb running MiXCR on the reads. The table shows 180,000 or so distinct CDR3 sequences, with nearly 75% occurring only once. Trimming cost V 4 bases and J 0 bases, with 17 bases left between them. CDR1 is SGHKS, CDR2 YYEKEE, per germline (reference sequence). The CDR3 runs to 17 residues. Study-wide results and caveats: Positive CDR3 charge linked to CD4+ cells, negative to CD8+ cells. Alpha and beta chains were sequenced in bulk without pairing. A reported CD4+/CD8+ bias affected most V and J genes in naive cells.

Sequencing was carried out using naive CD4+ and CD8+ T cells sorted from blood, pooled from several donors. The receptor was derived from a pool of human donors in good health; the sample pools cells from several healthy donors. This chain joins TRBV5-5 and TRBJ1-3; no firm D call. DNA for the CDR3: TGTGCCAGCAGCAGCCGTCCCTCTTACGGCTCTGGAAACACCATATATTTT. It yields the protein CASSSRPSYGSGNTIYF.